Included here is one T cell receptor (beta chain) sequence, with context. As yet, its antigen is unknown. Clones were sequenced by immunoSEQ multiplex PCR, and TCRdb holds only the in-frame ones, with some missing. Counted here are over 110,000 clones, approximately 90% occurring once; the ten biggest clones make up less than 7%. The data are from a study of T cell responses to AZD1222 COVID-19 vaccine. Study-level points and caveats: Rises in breadth and depth of Spike-specific TCRs came after two AZD1222 doses.

Germline V gives CDR1 LNHNV, CDR2 YYDKDF (reference sequence). The V segment lost 0 bases and the J segment 10 bases; nucleotides outside the gene matches: 7. The CDR3 contains 16 residues. The V gene is TRBV15, the J gene TRBJ2-3; TRBD2 matches at 13 bases. The receptor comes from an adult in good health. The sample consisted of peripheral blood, taken on day 0 of AZD1222 vaccination. The DNA for the CDR3 is TGTGCCACCAGCAGAGAAGGGACTAGCGGGATTCAAGCGCAGTATTTT. Residues: CATSREGTSGIQAQYF.